Sequencing of this T cell receptor (beta chain) was carried out in a study of T cell changes during pregnancy in multiple sclerosis. The assay was immunoSEQ multiplex PCR, and TCRdb's table has in-frame clones only and misses some. Of about 52,000 clones in the sample, 80% to 95% were seen once. CDR1 and CDR2 (germline): MNHEY, SMNVEV (reference sequence). V lost 6 bases and J 5 bases, leaving 19 bases between the germline ends. The CDR3 contains 15 residues. The sample here was CD4+ T cells from peripheral blood mononuclear cells, taken after pregnancy. This chain links TRBV27 with TRBJ2-5, with a weak D call TRBD2 (6 bases). This sequence was found in a female donor in good health, enrolled as a control in a pregnancy study. CDR3: CASRSFGGGRETQYF. Here the CDR3 DNA reads TGTGCCAGCAGATCCTTCGGGGGAGGCAGGGAGACCCAGTACTTC.